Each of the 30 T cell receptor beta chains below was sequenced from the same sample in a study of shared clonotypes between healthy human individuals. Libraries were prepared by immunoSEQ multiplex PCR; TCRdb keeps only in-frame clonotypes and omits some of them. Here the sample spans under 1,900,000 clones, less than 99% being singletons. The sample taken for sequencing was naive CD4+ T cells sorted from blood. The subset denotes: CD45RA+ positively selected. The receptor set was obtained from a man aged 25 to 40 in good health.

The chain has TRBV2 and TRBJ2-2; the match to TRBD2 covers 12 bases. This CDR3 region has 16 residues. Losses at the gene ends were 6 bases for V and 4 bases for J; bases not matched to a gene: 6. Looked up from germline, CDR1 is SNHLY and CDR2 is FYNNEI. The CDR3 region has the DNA TGTGCCAGCAGCGGACTAGCGGGACTTCTCACCGGGGAGCTGTTTTTT. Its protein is CASSGLAGLLTGELFF.

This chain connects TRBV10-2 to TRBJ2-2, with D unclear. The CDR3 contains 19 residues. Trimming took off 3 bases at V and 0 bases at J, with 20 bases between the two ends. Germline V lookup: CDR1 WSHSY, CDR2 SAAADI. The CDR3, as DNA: TGCGCCAGCAGTGATAACTTTTTGGGTTATAAAGCGAACACCGGGGAGCTGTTTTTT. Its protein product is CASSDNFLGYKANTGELFF.

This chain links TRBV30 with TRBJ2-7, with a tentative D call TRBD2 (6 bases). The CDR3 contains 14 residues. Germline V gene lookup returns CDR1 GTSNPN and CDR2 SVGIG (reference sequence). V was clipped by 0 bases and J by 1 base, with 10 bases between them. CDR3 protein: CAWSVGGMSYEQYF. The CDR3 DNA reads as TGTGCCTGGAGTGTAGGAGGGATGTCCTACGAGCAGTACTTC.

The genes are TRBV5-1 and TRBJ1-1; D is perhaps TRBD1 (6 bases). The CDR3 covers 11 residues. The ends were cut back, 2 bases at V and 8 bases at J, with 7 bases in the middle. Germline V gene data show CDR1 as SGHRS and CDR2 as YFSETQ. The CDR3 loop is CASSLQGEAFF. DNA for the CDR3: TGCGCCAGCAGCTTACAGGGAGAAGCTTTCTTT.

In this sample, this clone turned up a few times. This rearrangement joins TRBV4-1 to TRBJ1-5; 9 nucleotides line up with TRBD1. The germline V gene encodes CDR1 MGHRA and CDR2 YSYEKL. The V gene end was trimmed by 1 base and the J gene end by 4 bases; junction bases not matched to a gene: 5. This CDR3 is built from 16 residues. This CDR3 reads CASSQGGGQGNQPQHF. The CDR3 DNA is TGCGCCAGCAGCCAAGGCGGAGGACAGGGGAATCAGCCCCAGCATTTT.

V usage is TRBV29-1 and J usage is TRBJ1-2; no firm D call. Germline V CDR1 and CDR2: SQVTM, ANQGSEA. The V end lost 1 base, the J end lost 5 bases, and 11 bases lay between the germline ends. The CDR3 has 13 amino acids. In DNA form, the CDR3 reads TGCAGCGTTGAAGGGAGACATACTTATGGCTACACCTTC. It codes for CSVEGRHTYGYTF.

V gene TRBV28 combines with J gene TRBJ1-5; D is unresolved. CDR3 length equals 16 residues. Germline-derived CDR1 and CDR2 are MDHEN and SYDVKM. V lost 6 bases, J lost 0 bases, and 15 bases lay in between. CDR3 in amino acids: CASSRYFGDSNQPQHF. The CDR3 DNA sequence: TGTGCCAGCAGCCGCTACTTCGGGGATAGCAATCAGCCCCAGCATTTT.

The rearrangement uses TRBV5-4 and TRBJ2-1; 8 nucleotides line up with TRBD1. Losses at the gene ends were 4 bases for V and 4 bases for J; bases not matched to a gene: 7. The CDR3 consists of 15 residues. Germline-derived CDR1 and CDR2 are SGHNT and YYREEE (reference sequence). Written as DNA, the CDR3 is TGTGCCAGCAGCGCCGGGACAGGACTTTACAATGAGCAGTTCTTC. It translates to CASSAGTGLYNEQFF.

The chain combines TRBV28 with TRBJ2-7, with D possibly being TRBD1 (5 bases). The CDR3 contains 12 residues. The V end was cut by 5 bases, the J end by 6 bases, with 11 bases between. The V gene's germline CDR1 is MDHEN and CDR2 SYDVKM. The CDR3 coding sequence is TGTGCCAGCAGTGTAAAGGGGCCCGAGCAGTACTTC. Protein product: CASSVKGPEQYF.

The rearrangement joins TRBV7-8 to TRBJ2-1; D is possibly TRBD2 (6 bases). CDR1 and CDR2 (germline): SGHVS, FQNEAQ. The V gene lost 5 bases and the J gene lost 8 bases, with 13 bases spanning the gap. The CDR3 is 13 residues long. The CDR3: CASSLSRRDEQFF. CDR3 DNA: TGTGCCAGCAGCCTTTCCCGGAGGGATGAGCAGTTCTTC. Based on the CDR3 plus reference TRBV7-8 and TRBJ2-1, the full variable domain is GAGVSQSPRYKVAKRGQDVALRCDPISGHVSLFWYQQALGQGPEFLTYFQNEAQLDKSGLPSDRFFAERPEGSVSTLKIQRTQQEDSAVYLCASSLSRRDEQFFGPGTRLTVL.

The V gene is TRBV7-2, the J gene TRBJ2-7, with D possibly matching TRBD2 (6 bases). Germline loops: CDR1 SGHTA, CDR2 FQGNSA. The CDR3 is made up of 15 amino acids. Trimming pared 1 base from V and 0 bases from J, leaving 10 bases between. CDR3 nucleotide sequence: TGTGCCAGCAGCTTAGGGAGCGGGCTCTCCTACGAGCAGTACTTC. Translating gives CASSLGSGLSYEQYF.

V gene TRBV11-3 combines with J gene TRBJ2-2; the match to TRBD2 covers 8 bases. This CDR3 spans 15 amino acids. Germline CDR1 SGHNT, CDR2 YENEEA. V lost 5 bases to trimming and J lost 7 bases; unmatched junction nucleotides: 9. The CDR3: CASSKKSGSGGELFF. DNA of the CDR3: TGTGCCAGCAGCAAAAAGAGCGGGAGTGGCGGGGAGCTGTTTTTT.

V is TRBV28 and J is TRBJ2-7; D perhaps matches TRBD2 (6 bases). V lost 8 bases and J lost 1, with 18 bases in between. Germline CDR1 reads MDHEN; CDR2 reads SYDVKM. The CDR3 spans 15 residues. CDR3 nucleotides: TGTGCCAGCCATTCTCCGGGACTCATATCCTACGAGCAGTACTTC. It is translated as CASHSPGLISYEQYF.

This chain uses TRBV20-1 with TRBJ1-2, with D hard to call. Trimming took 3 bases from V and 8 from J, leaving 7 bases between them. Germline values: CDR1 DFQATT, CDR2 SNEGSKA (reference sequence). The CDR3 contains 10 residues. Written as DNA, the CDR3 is TGCAGTGCTAGGGCGGGAGGCTACACCTTC. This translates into CSARAGGYTF.

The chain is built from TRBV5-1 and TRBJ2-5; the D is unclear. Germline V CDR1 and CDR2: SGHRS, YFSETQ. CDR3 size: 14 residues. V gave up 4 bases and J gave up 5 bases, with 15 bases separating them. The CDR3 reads CASSPRGGSETQYF. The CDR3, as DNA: TGCGCCAGCAGCCCCCGCGGTGGTTCGGAGACCCAGTACTTC.

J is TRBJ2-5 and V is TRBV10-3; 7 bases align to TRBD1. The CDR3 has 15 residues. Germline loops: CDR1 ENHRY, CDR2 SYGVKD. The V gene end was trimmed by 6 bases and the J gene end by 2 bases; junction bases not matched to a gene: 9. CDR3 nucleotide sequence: TGTGCCATCAGCTGGACAGGTAGTGGGCAAGAGACCCAGTACTTC. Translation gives CAISWTGSGQETQYF.

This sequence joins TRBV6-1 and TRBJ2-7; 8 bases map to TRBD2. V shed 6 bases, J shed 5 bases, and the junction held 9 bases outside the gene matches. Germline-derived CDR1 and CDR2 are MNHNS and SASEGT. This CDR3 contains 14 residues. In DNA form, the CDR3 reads TGTGCCAGCAGGGCCGGGAGGGTGGCCGACGAGCAGTACTTC. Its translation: CASRAGRVADEQYF.

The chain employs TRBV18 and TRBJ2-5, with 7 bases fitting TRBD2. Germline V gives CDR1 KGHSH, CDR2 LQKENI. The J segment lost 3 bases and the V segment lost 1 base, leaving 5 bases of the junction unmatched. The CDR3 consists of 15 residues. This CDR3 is CASSPLSGKKETQYF. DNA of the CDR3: TGTGCCAGCTCACCACTAAGCGGGAAGAAAGAGACCCAGTACTTC. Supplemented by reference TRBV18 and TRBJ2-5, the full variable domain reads NAGVMQNPRHLVRRRGQEARLRCSPMKGHSHVYWYRQLPEEGLKFMVYLQKENIIDESGMPKERFSAEFPKEGPSILRIQQVVRGDSAAYFCASSPLSGKKETQYFGPGTRLLVL.

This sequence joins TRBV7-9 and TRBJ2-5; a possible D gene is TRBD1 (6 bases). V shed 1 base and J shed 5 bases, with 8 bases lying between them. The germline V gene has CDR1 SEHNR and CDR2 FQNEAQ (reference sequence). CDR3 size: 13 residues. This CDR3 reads CASSLGQEETQYF. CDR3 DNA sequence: TGTGCCAGCAGCTTAGGACAGGAGGAGACCCAGTACTTC.

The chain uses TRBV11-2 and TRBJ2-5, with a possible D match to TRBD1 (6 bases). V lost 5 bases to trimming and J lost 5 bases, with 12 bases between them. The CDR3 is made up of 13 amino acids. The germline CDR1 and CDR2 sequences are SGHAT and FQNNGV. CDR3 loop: CASSPQGLETQYF. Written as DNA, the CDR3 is TGTGCCAGCAGCCCACAGGGTTTGGAGACCCAGTACTTC.

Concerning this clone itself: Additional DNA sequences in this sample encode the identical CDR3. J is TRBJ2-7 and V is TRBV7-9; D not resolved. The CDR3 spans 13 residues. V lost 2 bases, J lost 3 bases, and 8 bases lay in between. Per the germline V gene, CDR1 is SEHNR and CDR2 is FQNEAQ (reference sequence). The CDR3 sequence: CASSLRQSYEQYF. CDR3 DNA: TGTGCCAGCAGCTTACGTCAGAGCTACGAGCAGTACTTC.

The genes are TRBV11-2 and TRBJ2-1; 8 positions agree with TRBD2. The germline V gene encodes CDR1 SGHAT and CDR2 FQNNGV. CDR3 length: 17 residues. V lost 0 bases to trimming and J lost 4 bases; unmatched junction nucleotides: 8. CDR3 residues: CASSLDPRGRLYNEQFF. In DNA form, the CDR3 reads TGTGCCAGCAGCTTAGATCCTCGCGGGAGGTTGTACAATGAGCAGTTCTTC.

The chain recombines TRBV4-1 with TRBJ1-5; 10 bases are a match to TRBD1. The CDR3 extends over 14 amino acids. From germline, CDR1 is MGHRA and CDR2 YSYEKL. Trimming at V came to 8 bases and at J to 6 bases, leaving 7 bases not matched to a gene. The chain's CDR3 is CASSGQGMSQPQHF. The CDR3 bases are TGCGCCAGCTCGGGACAGGGGATGAGTCAGCCCCAGCATTTT.

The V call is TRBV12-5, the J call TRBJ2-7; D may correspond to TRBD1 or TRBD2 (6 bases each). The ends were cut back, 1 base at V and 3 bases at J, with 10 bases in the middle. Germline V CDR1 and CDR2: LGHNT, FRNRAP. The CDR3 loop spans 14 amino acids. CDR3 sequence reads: CASGLGGGLYEQYF. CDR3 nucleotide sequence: TGTGCTAGTGGTTTGGGTGGGGGGCTCTACGAGCAGTACTTC.

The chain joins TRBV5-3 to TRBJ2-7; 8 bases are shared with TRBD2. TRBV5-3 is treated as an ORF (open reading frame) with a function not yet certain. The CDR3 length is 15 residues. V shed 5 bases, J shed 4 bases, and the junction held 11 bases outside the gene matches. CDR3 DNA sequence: TGTGCCAGAAGAGCCTCCTCGCGGGAGGAATACGAGCAGTACTTC. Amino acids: CARRASSREEYEQYF.

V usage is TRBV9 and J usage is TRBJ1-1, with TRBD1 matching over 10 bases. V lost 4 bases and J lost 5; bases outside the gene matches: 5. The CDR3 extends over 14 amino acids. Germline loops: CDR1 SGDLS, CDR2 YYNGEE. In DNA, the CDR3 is TGTGCCAGCAGCCGGCGGACAGGGGGGACTGAAGCTTTCTTT. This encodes CASSRRTGGTEAFF.

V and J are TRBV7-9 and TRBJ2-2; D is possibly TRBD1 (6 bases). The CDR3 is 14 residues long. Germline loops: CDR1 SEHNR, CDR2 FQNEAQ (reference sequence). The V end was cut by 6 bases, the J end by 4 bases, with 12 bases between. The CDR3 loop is CASRSGVRTGELFF. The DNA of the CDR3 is TGTGCCAGCAGGTCAGGGGTGCGCACCGGGGAGCTGTTTTTT.

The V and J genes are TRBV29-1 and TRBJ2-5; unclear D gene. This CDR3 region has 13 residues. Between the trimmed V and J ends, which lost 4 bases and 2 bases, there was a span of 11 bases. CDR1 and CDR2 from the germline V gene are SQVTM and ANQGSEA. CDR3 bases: TGCAGCGTTGGGGCTCCGGTACAAGAGACCCAGTACTTC. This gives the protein CSVGAPVQETQYF.

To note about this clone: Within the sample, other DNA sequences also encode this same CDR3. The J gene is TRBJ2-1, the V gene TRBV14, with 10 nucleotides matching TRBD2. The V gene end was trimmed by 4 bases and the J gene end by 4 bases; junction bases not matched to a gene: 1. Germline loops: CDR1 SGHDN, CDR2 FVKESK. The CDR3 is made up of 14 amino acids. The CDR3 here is CASSLLAGYNEQFF. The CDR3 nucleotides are TGTGCCAGCAGCCTACTAGCGGGATACAATGAGCAGTTCTTC.

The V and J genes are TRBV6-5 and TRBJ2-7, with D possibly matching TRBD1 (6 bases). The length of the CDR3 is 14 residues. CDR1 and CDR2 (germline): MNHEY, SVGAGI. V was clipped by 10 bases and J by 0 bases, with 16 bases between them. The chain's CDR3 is CATKSGHSSYEQYF. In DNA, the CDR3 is TGTGCCACCAAGTCGGGACATAGCTCCTACGAGCAGTACTTC.